What follows are 21 T cell receptor beta chains derived from one specimen sequenced in a study of cytomegalovirus exposure and HLA in healthy donors. In the PCR, 60 Vbeta and 13 Jbeta primers were used. The protocol was immunoSEQ multiplex PCR, while the TCRdb copy is restricted to in-frame clones and leaves out a portion. Here the sample spans about 200,000 clones, 70% to 85% being singletons. The sample consisted of PBMCs. Receptors were obtained from a boy between 2 and 10 years old in good health and CMV-seronegative.

The rearrangement links TRBV4-1 to TRBJ1-3; D call uncertain. The germline V and J ends were trimmed by 2 bases and 2 bases, with 13 bases remaining between them. Germline CDR1 MGHRA, CDR2 YSYEKL. The CDR3 extends over 16 amino acids. CDR3 DNA sequence: TGCGCCAGCAGCCAATCAAACGGGATCGCTGGAAACACCATATATTTT. Translating it yields CASSQSNGIAGNTIYF.

The chain recombines TRBV10-3 with TRBJ2-3; 8 bases align to TRBD1. Germline CDR1 reads ENHRY; CDR2 reads SYGVKD. The CDR3 extends over 14 amino acids. The V and J ends lost 6 bases and 2 bases, in that order; junction bases with no gene match: 4. The CDR3 coding sequence is TGTGCCATCAGCCGGGACAGGAACACAGATACGCAGTATTTT. Residues: CAISRDRNTDTQYF.

V usage is TRBV7-9 and J usage is TRBJ1-1, with 9 bases identical to TRBD1. V shed 5 bases, J shed 1 base, and the junction held 5 bases outside the gene matches. Germline CDR1 and CDR2: SEHNR and FQNEAQ (reference sequence). This CDR3 comprises 15 residues. This CDR3 is CASSRWDRANTEAFF. CDR3 sequence (DNA): TGTGCCAGCAGCAGATGGGACAGGGCGAACACTGAAGCTTTCTTT.

This clone has just one count. The rearrangement links TRBV5-1 to TRBJ1-2; D is possibly TRBD1 (5 bases). Germline values: CDR1 SGHRS, CDR2 YFSETQ. The CDR3 has 13 amino acids. V was trimmed by 4 bases and J by 4 bases, leaving 11 bases between them. The CDR3 nucleotides are TGCGCCAGCAGCGTTACAGGTAGCTATGGCTACACCTTC. Amino acid sequence: CASSVTGSYGYTF. The variable domain in full, completed from reference TRBV5-1 and TRBJ1-2, reads KAGVTQTPRYLIKTRGQQVTLSCSPISGHRSVSWYQQTPGQGLQFLFEYFSETQRNKGNFPGRFSGRQFSNSRSEMNVSTLELGDSALYLCASSVTGSYGYTFGSGTRLTVV.

The chain carries TRBV4-2 and TRBJ2-1; 8 nucleotides agree with TRBD1. V dropped 4 bases and J dropped 3; count of bases not matched to a gene: 5. The length of the CDR3 is 15 residues. In germline, CDR1 is LGHNA, CDR2 YNFKEQ. The CDR3 protein is CASSLLTGDYNEQFF. CDR3 sequence (DNA): TGTGCCAGCAGCCTTCTGACAGGGGACTACAATGAGCAGTTCTTC.

The J gene is TRBJ2-5, the V gene TRBV4-1, with TRBD2 identical over 15 bases. Germline CDR1 is MGHRA and CDR2 is YSYEKL. After removal of 2 bases from V and 5 bases from J, the junction contained 6 bases not matched to a gene. The CDR3 is 17 amino acids. The CDR3: CASSQPGTSGGRETQYF. As DNA, the CDR3 is TGCGCCAGCAGCCAACCCGGGACTAGCGGGGGGCGGGAGACCCAGTACTTC.

This clone occurred a few times. This CDR3 is CASSQLPGLGEAFF. The DNA for the CDR3 is TGCGCCAGCAGCCAACTCCCGGGACTGGGCGAAGCTTTCTTT. This chain uses TRBV4-1 with TRBJ1-1, with a possible D match to TRBD1 (5 bases). CDR1 MGHRA and CDR2 YSYEKL come from the germline V gene. With 2 bases removed from V and 8 bases from J, the gap between germline ends came to 15 bases. CDR3 length: 14 amino acids.

The chain employs TRBV10-2 and TRBJ2-7; D is perhaps TRBD2 (5 bases). Germline CDR1 reads WSHSY; CDR2 reads SAAADI. CDR3 length: 11 amino acids. V shed 2 bases and J shed 6 bases, with 5 bases lying between them. As DNA, the CDR3 is TGCGCCAGCAGTGAGGCGGGCGAGCAGTACTTC. Translation gives CASSEAGEQYF.

The rearrangement joins TRBV10-3 to TRBJ2-5, with 7 bases aligning to TRBD1. J gave up 2 bases and V 11 bases, and 2 bases lay outside the gene matches. Germline V gene data show CDR1 as ENHRY and CDR2 as SYGVKD. This CDR3 region has 11 residues. The CDR3 DNA follows: TGTGCCTCGGGACAGCAAGAGACCCAGTACTTC. Protein product: CASGQQETQYF.

About this clone itself: One end of the junction does not line up with germline, which may come from a read error. The gene calls are TRBV13 and TRBJ1-4; 7 bases are a match to TRBD1. Germline V lookup: CDR1 PRHDT, CDR2 FYEKMQ (reference sequence). This CDR3 comprises 16 residues. As DNA, the CDR3 is TGTGCCAGCAGCTTGGCCCGGGGACAGACAATTGAAAAACTGCTTTTT. Its translation is CASSLARGQTIEKLLF.

This sequence joins TRBV7-9 and TRBJ1-1, with D uncertain. This CDR3 region has 13 residues. Germline CDR1 reads SEHNR; CDR2 reads FQNEAQ (reference sequence). V lost 2 bases and J lost 0, with 4 bases in between. The CDR3 bases are TGTGCCAGCAGCTTATTCATGAACACTGAAGCTTTCTTT. This codes for CASSLFMNTEAFF.

This chain joins TRBV7-9 and TRBJ1-1; no clear D. The V end lost 2 bases, the J end lost 4 bases, and 20 bases lay between the germline ends. Germline V gives CDR1 SEHNR, CDR2 FQNEAQ (reference sequence). CDR3 size: 17 residues. The CDR3 DNA reads as TGTGCCAGCAGCTTATGTGGCAGGTATTATTGTGTCACTGAAGCTTTCTTT. Its translation: CASSLCGRYYCVTEAFF.

The table lists this clone with a few counts. The V gene is TRBV5-1, the J gene TRBJ2-3; D might be TRBD1 (5 bases). Trimming removed 3 bases from V and 1 base from J, with 6 bases in between. The length of the CDR3 is 13 residues. CDR1 SGHRS and CDR2 YFSETQ come from the germline V gene. CDR3 in DNA: TGCGCCAGCAGCTCGACAGGCACAGATACGCAGTATTTT. It is translated as CASSSTGTDTQYF. Complete variable domain (other parts from reference TRBV5-1 and TRBJ2-3): KAGVTQTPRYLIKTRGQQVTLSCSPISGHRSVSWYQQTPGQGLQFLFEYFSETQRNKGNFPGRFSGRQFSNSRSEMNVSTLELGDSALYLCASSSTGTDTQYFGPGTRLTVL.

This chain uses TRBV19 with TRBJ1-5, with D possibly being TRBD1 (5 bases). The V gene's germline CDR1 is LNHDA and CDR2 SQIVND (reference sequence). The CDR3 runs 14 residues. The V end lost 4 bases, the J end lost 4 bases, and 11 bases lay between the germline ends. The CDR3 is CASSTGTLNQPQHF. The CDR3 DNA is TGTGCCAGTAGTACCGGGACTCTGAATCAGCCCCAGCATTTT.

The sample holds one count of this clone. The chain joins TRBV30 to TRBJ2-7; 7 positions match TRBD1. The CDR3 covers 14 residues. V lost 2 bases to trimming and J lost 3 bases; unmatched junction nucleotides: 7. Germline V gives CDR1 GTSNPN, CDR2 SVGIG (reference sequence). The CDR3 sequence: CAWSPGTAHYEQYF. CDR3 in DNA: TGTGCCTGGAGTCCAGGGACAGCCCACTACGAGCAGTACTTC.

The gene calls are TRBV29-1 and TRBJ1-1; D is perhaps TRBD1 (5 bases). The V gene lost 1 base and the J gene lost 3 bases, with 9 bases spanning the gap. This CDR3 contains 13 residues. Germline assignment: CDR1 SQVTM and CDR2 ANQGSEA. The CDR3 here is CSVEGQPHTEAFF. CDR3 bases: TGCAGCGTTGAAGGACAGCCCCACACTGAAGCTTTCTTT.

The chain uses TRBV11-3 and TRBJ2-1, with TRBD1 matching over 7 bases. CDR1 and CDR2 (germline): SGHNT, YENEEA. J lost 8 bases, V lost 5 bases, and 12 bases had no gene match. The CDR3 spans 15 residues. CDR3 DNA sequence: TGTGCCAGCAGCGCACAGGGGTCTAGCTTAGATGAGCAGTTCTTC. As protein: CASSAQGSSLDEQFF.

The rearrangement uses TRBV25-1 and TRBJ2-1; perhaps TRBD1 as D (5 bases). Germline CDR1 and CDR2: MGHDK and SYGVNS. Trimming removed 7 bases from V and 10 bases from J, with 20 bases in between. This CDR3 comprises 14 residues. CDR3 loop: CASTPDTVRSEQFF. CDR3 bases: TGTGCCAGCACCCCGGACACGGTTCGCAGCGAGCAGTTCTTC.

On this clone itself: Distinct nucleotide sequences in the sample also encode this CDR3. CDR3 protein: CASSLGGGTEAFF. The CDR3 DNA sequence: TGCGCCAGCAGCTTGGGGGGGGGCACTGAAGCTTTCTTT. This sequence joins TRBV5-1 and TRBJ1-1, with a possible D match to TRBD1 (5 bases). The germline CDR1 and CDR2 sequences are SGHRS and YFSETQ. V was shortened by 0 bases and J by 4 bases, with 7 bases between the two germline ends. CDR3 length: 13 amino acids.

The chain carries TRBV5-1 and TRBJ2-5; tentative D call: TRBD1 (6 bases). CDR1 is SGHRS, CDR2 YFSETQ, per germline. The CDR3 covers 15 residues. V lost 0 bases to trimming and J lost 4 bases, with 13 bases between them. The chain's CDR3 is CASSLAGRGPETQYF. In DNA, the CDR3 is TGCGCCAGCAGCTTGGCCGGCAGGGGCCCAGAGACCCAGTACTTC.

In its sample, this clone was seen a few times. This chain joins TRBV5-1 and TRBJ2-7; the D gene is possibly TRBD1 (6 bases). The CDR3 sequence is 13 residues long. The germline V gene encodes CDR1 SGHRS and CDR2 YFSETQ. Trimming removed 2 bases at V and 6 bases at J, with 12 bases between. The CDR3 here is CASSFGTMGEQYF. CDR3 nucleotides: TGCGCCAGCAGCTTCGGGACAATGGGCGAGCAGTACTTC.